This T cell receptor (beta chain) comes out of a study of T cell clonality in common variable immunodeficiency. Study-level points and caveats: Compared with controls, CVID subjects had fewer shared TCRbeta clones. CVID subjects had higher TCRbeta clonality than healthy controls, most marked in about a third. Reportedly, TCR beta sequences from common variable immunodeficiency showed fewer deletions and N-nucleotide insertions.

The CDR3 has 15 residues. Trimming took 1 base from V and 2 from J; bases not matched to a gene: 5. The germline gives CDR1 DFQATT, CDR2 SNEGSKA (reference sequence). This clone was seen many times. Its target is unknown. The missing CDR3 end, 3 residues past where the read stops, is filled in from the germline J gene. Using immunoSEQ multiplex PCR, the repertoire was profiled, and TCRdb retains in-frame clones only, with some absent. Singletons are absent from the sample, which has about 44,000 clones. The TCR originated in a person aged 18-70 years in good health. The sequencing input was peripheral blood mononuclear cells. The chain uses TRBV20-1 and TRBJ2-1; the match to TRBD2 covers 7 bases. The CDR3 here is CSARGLAVPYNEQFF. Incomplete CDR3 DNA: TGCAGTGCTAGAGGGCTAGCGGTTCCCTACAATGAG.